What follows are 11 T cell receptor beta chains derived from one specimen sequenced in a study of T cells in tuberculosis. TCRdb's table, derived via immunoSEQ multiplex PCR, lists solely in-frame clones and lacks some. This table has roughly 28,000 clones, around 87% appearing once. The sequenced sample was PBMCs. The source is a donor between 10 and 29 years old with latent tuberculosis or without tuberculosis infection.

The CDR3 DNA is TGTGCCAGCAGCGGTCCAGCGGGGGGAGGAGAGACCCAGTACTTC. This codes for CASSGPAGGGETQYF. The chain employs TRBV9 and TRBJ2-5; TRBD2 matches at 9 bases. There are 15 residues in the CDR3. Germline trimming cut 3 bases from V and 4 bases from J; bases unmatched to any gene: 7. From germline, CDR1 is SGDLS and CDR2 YYNGEE.

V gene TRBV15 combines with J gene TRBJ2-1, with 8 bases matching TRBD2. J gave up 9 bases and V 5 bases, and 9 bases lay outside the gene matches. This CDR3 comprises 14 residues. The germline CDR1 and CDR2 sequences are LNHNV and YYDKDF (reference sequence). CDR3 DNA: TGTGCCACCAGCTCCGGGCGGGGGGCCGGTGAGCAGTTCTTC. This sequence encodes CATSSGRGAGEQFF.

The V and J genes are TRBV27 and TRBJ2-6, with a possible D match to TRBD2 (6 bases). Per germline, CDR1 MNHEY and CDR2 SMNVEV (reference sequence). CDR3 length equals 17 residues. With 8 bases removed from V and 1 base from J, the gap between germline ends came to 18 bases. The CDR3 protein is CASSPRSGVSGANVLTF. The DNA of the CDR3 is TGTGCCAGCTCACCCCGGTCGGGGGTTTCTGGGGCCAACGTCCTGACTTTC.

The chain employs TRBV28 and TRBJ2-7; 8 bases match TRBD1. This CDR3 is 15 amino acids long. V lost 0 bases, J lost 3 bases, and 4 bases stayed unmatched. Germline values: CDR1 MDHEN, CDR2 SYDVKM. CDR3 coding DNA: TGTGCCAGCAGTTTATGGGGGACAGGCGTCTACGAGCAGTACTTC. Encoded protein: CASSLWGTGVYEQYF.

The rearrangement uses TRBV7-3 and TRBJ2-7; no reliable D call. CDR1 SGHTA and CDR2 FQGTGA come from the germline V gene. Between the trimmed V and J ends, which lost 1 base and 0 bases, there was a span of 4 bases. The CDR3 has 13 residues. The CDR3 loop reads CASSLNSSYEQYF. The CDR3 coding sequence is TGTGCCAGCAGCTTAAACAGCTCCTACGAGCAGTACTTC.

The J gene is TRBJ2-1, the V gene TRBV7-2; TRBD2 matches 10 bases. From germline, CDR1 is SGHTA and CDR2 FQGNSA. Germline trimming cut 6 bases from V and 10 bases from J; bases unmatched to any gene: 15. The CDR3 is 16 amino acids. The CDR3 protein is CASSYRSGGADREQFF. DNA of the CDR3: TGTGCCAGCAGTTACAGGAGCGGGGGGGCTGACCGGGAGCAGTTCTTC.

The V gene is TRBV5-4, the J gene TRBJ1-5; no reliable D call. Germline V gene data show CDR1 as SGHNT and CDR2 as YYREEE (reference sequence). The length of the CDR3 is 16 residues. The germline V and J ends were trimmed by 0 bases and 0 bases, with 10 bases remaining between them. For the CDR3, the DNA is TGTGCCAGCAGCTTGGCGCAGGCTACTAGCAATCAGCCCCAGCATTTT. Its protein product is CASSLAQATSNQPQHF. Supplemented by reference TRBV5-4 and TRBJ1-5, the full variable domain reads ETGVTQSPTHLIKTRGQQVTLRCSSQSGHNTVSWYQQALGQGPQFIFQYYREEENGRGNFPPRFSGLQFPNYSSELNVNALELDDSALYLCASSLAQATSNQPQHFGDGTRLSIL.

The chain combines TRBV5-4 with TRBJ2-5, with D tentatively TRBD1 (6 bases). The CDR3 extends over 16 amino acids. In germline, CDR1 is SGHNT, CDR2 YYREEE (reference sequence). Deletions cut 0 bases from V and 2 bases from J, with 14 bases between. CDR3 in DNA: TGTGCCAGCAGCTTGGGTAGTGGGGGCGGTCAAGAGACCCAGTACTTC. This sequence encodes CASSLGSGGGQETQYF.

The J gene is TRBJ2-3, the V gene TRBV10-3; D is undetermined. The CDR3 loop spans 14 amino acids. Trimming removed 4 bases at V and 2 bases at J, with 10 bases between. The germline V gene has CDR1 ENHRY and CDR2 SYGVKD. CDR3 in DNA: TGTGCCATCAGTGGACAAATGATCACAGATACGCAGTATTTT. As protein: CAISGQMITDTQYF.

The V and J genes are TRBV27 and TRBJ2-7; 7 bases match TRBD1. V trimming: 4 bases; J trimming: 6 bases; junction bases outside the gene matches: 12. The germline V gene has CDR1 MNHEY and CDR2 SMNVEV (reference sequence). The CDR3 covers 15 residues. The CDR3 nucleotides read TGTGCCAGCAGTTCCAACCCGACAGGGCGCGGCGAGCAGTACTTC. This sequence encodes CASSSNPTGRGEQYF.

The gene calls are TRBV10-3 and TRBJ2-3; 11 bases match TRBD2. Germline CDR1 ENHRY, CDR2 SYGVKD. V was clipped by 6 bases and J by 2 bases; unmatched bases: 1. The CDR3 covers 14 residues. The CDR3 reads CAIRTSGVTDTQYF. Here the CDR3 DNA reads TGTGCCATCAGGACTAGCGGGGTCACAGATACGCAGTATTTT.